These 12 T cell receptor beta chains share one sample of origin, sequenced in a study of shared clonotypes between healthy human individuals. Assay used: immunoSEQ multiplex PCR; TCRdb lists only in-frame clones, some missing. Of some 1,900,000 clones in the sample, roughly 94% were seen once. Positively selected for CCR7, the CD45RO-negative cells used as naive CD8 cells excluded terminally differentiated effector memory CD45RA+ cells. The sequencing sample was made of naive CD8+ T cells sorted from blood. These TCRs come from a man aged 18 to 29 in good health.

The chain joins TRBV7-2 to TRBJ2-7, with a weak D call TRBD2 (5 bases). The germline gives CDR1 SGHTA, CDR2 FQGNSA. The V end was cut by 1 base, the J end by 0 bases, with 16 bases between. The CDR3 consists of 17 residues. The CDR3 reads CASSLDFGSESSYEQYF. For the CDR3, the DNA is TGTGCCAGCAGCTTAGATTTTGGTAGCGAAAGCTCCTACGAGCAGTACTTC.

The rearrangement links TRBV5-6 to TRBJ1-2; possibly TRBD1 for D (6 bases). The CDR3 length is 14 residues. Germline V gene lookup returns CDR1 SGHDT and CDR2 YYEEEE. V was trimmed by 2 bases and J by 3 bases, leaving 11 bases between them. CDR3 coding DNA: TGTGCCAGCAGCTTCAAGGGGGAGGACTATGGCTACACCTTC. Protein sequence: CASSFKGEDYGYTF.

The chain employs TRBV9 and TRBJ2-7; 7 nucleotides line up with TRBD2. The ends lost 4 bases at V and 7 bases at J; junction bases unmatched: 5. The CDR3 runs 12 residues. CDR1 and CDR2 (germline): SGDLS, YYNGEE. DNA of the CDR3: TGTGCCAGCAGCACGGGGGGAATGGAGCAGTACTTC. Amino acid sequence: CASSTGGMEQYF.

CDR3 nucleotide sequence: TGTGCCAGCAGCTTAGACCACAGGGGGAACACTGAAGCTTTCTTT. It encodes CASSLDHRGNTEAFF. V gene TRBV7-3 combines with J gene TRBJ1-1, with TRBD1 identical over 7 bases. V lost 2 bases to trimming and J lost 1 base; unmatched junction nucleotides: 4. The germline V gene has CDR1 SGHTA and CDR2 FQGTGA. This CDR3 comprises 15 residues.

V is TRBV12-2 and J is TRBJ2-7. TRBV12-2 is termed a pseudogene. The CDR3 covers 14 residues. The CDR3 nucleotides read TGTGCAAGTCGCTTATTCGCAGGGACGGGGGAGCAGTACTTC. It yields the protein CASRLFAGTGEQYF.

The V gene is TRBV7-2, the J gene TRBJ2-7; D not resolved. CDR3 length equals 14 residues. Germline CDR1 reads SGHTA; CDR2 reads FQGNSA. V lost 2 bases and J 3 bases, leaving 11 bases between the germline ends. The CDR3 nucleotides are TGTGCCAGCAGCTTATTATATTCAGGCTACGAGCAGTACTTC. Its translation is CASSLLYSGYEQYF.

This clone has a single count. Other DNA sequences from this sample encode an identical CDR3 as well. V usage is TRBV19 and J usage is TRBJ1-5, with 7 bases lining up with TRBD1. V lost 4 bases to trimming and J lost 4 bases; unmatched junction nucleotides: 7. The CDR3 length is 15 residues. CDR1 and CDR2 from the germline V gene are LNHDA and SQIVND (reference sequence). In nucleotides, the CDR3 is TGTGCCAGTAGTACCGACAGGGAAGGAAATCAGCCCCAGCATTTT. Protein: CASSTDREGNQPQHF.

DNA of the CDR3: TGTGCCAGCAGTTCCGGACAAAATCAGCCCCAGCATTTT. It specifies CASSSGQNQPQHF. The genes are TRBV6-6 and TRBJ1-5, with a possible D match to TRBD1 (5 bases). CDR3 size: 13 residues. V gave up 4 bases and J gave up 4 bases, with 8 bases separating them. From germline, CDR1 is MNHNY and CDR2 SVGAGI (reference sequence).

The gene calls are TRBV27 and TRBJ1-2; 9 bases match TRBD1. Germline CDR1 is MNHEY and CDR2 is SMNVEV (reference sequence). This CDR3 comprises 15 residues. The trim removed 4 bases at V and 5 bases at J, leaving 8 bases unmatched. The CDR3 region has the DNA TGTGCCAGCAGTTCACCGGGACAGGGTCTTTATGGCTACACCTTC. Its translation: CASSSPGQGLYGYTF.

Written as DNA, the CDR3 is TGTGCCAGCAGTTACCGGGGATCTAACACTGAAGCTTTCTTT. Amino acid sequence: CASSYRGSNTEAFF. The chain links TRBV6-6 to TRBJ1-1; D ambiguous. The V gene lost 2 bases and the J gene lost 2 bases, with 9 bases spanning the gap. This CDR3 has 14 amino acids. Germline V gives CDR1 MNHNY, CDR2 SVGAGI (reference sequence).

The chain couples TRBV28 to TRBJ1-3, with D perhaps TRBD1 (6 bases). CDR1 is MDHEN, CDR2 SYDVKM, per germline. This CDR3 has 14 residues. Trimming took 5 bases from V and 8 from J, leaving 16 bases between them. The chain's CDR3 is CASSTGTAGDTIYF. DNA for the CDR3: TGTGCCAGCAGTACAGGGACCGCGGGGGACACCATATATTTT.

The chain carries TRBV19 and TRBJ2-1; 11 bases are a match to TRBD2. From germline, CDR1 is LNHDA and CDR2 SQIVND (reference sequence). J lost 13 bases, V lost 3 bases, and 8 bases had no gene match. CDR3 length: 14 amino acids. The CDR3 reads CASSIIAGGDPQFF. The CDR3 coding sequence is TGTGCCAGTAGTATTATAGCGGGAGGGGACCCCCAGTTCTTC.